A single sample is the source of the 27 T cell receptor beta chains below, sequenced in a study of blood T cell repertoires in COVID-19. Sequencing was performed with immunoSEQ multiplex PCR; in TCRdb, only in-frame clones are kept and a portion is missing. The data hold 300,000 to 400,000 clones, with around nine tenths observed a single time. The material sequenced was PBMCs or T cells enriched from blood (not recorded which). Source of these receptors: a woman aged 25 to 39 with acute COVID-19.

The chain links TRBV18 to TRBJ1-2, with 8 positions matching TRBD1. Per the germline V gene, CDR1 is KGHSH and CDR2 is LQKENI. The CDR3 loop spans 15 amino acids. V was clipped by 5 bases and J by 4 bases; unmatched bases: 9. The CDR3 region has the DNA TGTGCCAGCTCAAATACGGGACAGGACCTCTATGGCTACACCTTC. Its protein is CASSNTGQDLYGYTF.

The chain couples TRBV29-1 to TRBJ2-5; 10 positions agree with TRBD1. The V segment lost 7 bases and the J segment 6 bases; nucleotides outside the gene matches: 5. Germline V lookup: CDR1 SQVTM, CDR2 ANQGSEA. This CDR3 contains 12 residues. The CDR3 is CSARTGGKTQYF. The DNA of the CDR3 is TGCAGCGCCCGGACAGGGGGGAAGACCCAGTACTTC.

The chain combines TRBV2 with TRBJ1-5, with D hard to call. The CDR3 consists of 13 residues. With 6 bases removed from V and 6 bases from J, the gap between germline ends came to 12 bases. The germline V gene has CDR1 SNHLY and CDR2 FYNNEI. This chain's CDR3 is CASRDGRVQPQHF. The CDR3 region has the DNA TGTGCCAGCAGAGACGGGAGGGTTCAGCCCCAGCATTTT. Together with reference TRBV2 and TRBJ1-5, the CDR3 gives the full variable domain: EPEVTQTPSHQVTQMGQEVILRCVPISNHLYFYWYRQILGQKVEFLVSFYNNEISEKSEIFDDQFSVERPDGSNFTLKIRSTKLEDSAMYFCASRDGRVQPQHFGDGTRLSIL.

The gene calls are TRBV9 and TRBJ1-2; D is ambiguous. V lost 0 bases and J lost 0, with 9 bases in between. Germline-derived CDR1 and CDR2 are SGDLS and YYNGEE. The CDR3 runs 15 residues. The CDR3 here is CASSVGSVTNYGYTF. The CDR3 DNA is TGTGCCAGCAGCGTAGGGTCAGTGACTAACTATGGCTACACCTTC. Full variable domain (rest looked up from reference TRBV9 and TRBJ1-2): DSGVTQTPKHLITATGQRVTLRCSPRSGDLSVYWYQQSLDQGLQFLIQYYNGEERAKGNILERFSAQQFPDLHSELNLSSLELGDSALYFCASSVGSVTNYGYTFGSGTRLTVV.

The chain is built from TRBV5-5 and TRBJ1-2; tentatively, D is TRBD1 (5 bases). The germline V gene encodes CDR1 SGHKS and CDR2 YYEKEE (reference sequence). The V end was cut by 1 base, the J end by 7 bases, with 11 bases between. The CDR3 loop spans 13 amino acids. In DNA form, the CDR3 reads TGTGCCAGCAGCTTGCAAGGGGTCCCTGGCTACACCTTC. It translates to CASSLQGVPGYTF.

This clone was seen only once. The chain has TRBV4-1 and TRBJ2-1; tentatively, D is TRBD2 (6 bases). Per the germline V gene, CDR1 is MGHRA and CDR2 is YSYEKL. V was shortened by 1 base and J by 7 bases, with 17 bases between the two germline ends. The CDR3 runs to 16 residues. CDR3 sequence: CASSQGEGAAGNEQFF. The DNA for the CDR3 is TGCGCCAGCAGCCAAGGTGAGGGAGCCGCGGGGAATGAGCAGTTCTTC.

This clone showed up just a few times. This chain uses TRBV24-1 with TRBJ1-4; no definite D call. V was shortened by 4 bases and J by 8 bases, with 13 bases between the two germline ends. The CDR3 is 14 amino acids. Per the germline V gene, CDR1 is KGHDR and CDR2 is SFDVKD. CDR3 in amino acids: CATSDSGVGEKLFF. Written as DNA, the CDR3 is TGTGCCACCAGTGACTCCGGGGTGGGCGAAAAACTGTTTTTT.

CDR3 in DNA: TGCGCCAGCAGCCAAGTACAGGGGAGCTATAATTCACCCCTCCACTTT. This codes for CASSQVQGSYNSPLHF. V usage is TRBV4-1 and J usage is TRBJ1-6; 7 bases align to TRBD1. The CDR3 sequence is 16 residues long. The V gene's germline CDR1 is MGHRA and CDR2 YSYEKL. V shed 1 base, J shed 3 bases, and the junction held 3 bases outside the gene matches.

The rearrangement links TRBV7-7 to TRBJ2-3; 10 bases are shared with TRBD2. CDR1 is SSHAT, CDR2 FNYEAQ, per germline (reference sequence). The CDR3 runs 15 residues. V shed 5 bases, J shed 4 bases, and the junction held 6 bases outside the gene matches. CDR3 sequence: CASSPSGGAADTQYF. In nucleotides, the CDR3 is TGTGCCAGCAGCCCGAGCGGGGGGGCGGCAGATACGCAGTATTTT.

The DNA for the CDR3 is TGTGCCAGCAGTCGCCCCCCGGGACAGGCGATAATCGCTAACTATGGCTACACCTTC. This codes for CASSRPPGQAIIANYGYTF. V gene TRBV6-2 or TRBV6-3 combines with J gene TRBJ1-2; 8 nucleotides agree with TRBD1. Germline CDR1 MNHEY, CDR2 SVGEGT. The CDR3 is made up of 19 amino acids. The V gene end was trimmed by 5 bases and the J gene end by 0 bases; junction bases not matched to a gene: 17.

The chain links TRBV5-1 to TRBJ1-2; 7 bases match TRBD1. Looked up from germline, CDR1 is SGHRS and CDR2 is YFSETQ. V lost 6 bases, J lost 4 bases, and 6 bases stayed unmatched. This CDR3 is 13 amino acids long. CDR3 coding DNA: TGCGCCAGCACCCGGGACAGTGGCTATGGCTACACCTTC. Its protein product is CASTRDSGYGYTF.

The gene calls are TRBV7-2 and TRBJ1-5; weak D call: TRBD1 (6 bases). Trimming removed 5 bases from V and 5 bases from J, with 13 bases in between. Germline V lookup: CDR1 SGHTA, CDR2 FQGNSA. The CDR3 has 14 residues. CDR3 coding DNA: TGTGCCAGCAGCCCGACAGGAGCTGATCAGCCCCAGCATTTT. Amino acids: CASSPTGADQPQHF.

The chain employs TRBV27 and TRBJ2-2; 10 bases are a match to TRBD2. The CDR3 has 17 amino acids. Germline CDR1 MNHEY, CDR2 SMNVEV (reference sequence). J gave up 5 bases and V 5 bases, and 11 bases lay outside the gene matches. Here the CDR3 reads CASSTPRAGGRTGELFF. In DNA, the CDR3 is TGTGCCAGCAGTACCCCGAGAGCGGGGGGGCGGACCGGGGAGCTGTTTTTT.

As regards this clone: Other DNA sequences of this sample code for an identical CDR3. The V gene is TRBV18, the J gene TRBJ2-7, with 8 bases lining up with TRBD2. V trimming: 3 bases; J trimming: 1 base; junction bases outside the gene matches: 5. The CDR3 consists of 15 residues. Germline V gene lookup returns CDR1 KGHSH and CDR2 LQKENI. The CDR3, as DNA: TGTGCCAGCTCACCTACCGCGGGGGGTTCCTACGAGCAGTACTTC. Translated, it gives CASSPTAGGSYEQYF.

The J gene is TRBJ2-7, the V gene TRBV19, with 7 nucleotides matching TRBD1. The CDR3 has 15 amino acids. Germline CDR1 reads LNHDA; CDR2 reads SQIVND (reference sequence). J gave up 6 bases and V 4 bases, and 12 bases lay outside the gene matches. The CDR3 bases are TGTGCCAGTAGTACAGGACAGGTTCTAGCCTCCGAGCAGTACTTC. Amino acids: CASSTGQVLASEQYF.

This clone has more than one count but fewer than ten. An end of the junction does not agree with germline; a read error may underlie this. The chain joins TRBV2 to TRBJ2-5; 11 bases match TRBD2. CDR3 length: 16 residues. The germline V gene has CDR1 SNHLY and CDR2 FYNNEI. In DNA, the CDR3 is TGTGCCAGCAGAAATCCTAGCGGGGGGAGCCAAGAGACCCAGCACTTC. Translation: CASRNPSGGSQETQHF. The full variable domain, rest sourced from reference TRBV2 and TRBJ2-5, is EPEVTQTPSHQVTQMGQEVILRCVPISNHLYFYWYRQILGQKVEFLVSFYNNEISEKSEIFDDQFSVERPDGSNFTLKIRSTKLEDSAMYFCASRNPSGGSQETQHFGPGTRLLVL.

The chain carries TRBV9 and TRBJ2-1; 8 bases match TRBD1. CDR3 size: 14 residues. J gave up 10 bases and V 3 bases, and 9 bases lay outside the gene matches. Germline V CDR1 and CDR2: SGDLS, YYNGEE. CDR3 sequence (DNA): TGTGCCAGCAGCGGAGGACAGGGCTTGGGGGAGCAGTTCTTC. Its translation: CASSGGQGLGEQFF.

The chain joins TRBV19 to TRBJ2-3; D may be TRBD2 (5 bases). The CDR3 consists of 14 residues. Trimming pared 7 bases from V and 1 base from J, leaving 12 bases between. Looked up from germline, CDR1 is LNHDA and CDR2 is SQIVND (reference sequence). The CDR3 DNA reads TGTGCCAGTAATTTCCGGGGTCGCACAGATACGCAGTATTTT. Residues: CASNFRGRTDTQYF. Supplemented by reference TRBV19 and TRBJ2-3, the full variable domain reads DGGITQSPKYLFRKEGQNVTLSCEQNLNHDAMYWYRQDPGQGLRLIYYSQIVNDFQKGDIAEGYSVSREKKESFPLTVTSAQKNPTAFYLCASNFRGRTDTQYFGPGTRLTVL.

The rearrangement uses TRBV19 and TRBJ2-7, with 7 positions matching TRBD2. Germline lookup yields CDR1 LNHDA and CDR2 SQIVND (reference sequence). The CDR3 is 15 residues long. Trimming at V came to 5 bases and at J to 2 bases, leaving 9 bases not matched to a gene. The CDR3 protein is CASSLGRGTTYEQYF. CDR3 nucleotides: TGTGCCAGTAGTCTCGGAAGAGGGACTACCTACGAGCAGTACTTC.

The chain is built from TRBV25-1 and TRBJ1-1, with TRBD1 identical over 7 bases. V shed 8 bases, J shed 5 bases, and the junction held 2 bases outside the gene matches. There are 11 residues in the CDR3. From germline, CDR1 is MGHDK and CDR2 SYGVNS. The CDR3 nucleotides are TGTGCCAGCTCCAGGGGGACTGAAGCTTTCTTT. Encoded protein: CASSRGTEAFF. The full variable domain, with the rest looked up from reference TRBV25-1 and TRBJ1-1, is EADIYQTPRYLVIGTGKKITLECSQTMGHDKMYWYQQDPGMELHLIHYSYGVNSTEKGDLSSESTVSRIRTEHFPLTLESARPSHTSQYLCASSRGTEAFFGQGTRLTVV.

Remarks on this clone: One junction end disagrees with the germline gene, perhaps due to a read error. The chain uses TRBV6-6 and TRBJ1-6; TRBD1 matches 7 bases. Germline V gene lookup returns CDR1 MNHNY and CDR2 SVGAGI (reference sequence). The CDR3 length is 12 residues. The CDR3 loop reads CASTQGGSSLHF. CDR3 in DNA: TGTGCCAGCACCCAGGGGGGTTCATCCCTCCACTTT.

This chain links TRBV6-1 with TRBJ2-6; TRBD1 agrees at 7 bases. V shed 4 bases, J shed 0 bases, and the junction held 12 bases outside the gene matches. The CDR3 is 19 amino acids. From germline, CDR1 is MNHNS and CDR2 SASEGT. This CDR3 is CASSAQGQYYSSGANVLTF. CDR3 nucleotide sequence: TGTGCCAGCAGTGCTCAGGGACAGTATTACTCCTCTGGGGCCAACGTCCTGACTTTC.

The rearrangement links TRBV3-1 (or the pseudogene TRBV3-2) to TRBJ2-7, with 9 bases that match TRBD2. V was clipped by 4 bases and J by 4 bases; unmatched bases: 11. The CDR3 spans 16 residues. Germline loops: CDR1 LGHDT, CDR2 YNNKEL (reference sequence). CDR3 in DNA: TGTGCCAGCAGCCGCGACTTAGCGGGGGCCGCTTACGAGCAGTACTTC. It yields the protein CASSRDLAGAAYEQYF.

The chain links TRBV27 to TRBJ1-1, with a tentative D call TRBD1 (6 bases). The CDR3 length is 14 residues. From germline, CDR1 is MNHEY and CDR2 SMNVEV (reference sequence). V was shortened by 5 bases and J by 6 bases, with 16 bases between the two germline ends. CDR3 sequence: CASSAWGGKAEAFF. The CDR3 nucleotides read TGTGCCAGCAGTGCTTGGGGGGGCAAAGCTGAAGCTTTCTTT.

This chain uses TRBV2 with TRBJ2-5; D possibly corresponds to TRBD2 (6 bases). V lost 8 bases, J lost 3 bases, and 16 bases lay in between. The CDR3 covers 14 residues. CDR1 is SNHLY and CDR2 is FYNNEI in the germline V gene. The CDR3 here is CASGQAGGEETQYF. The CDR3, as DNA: TGTGCCAGCGGACAAGCCGGGGGTGAAGAGACCCAGTACTTC.

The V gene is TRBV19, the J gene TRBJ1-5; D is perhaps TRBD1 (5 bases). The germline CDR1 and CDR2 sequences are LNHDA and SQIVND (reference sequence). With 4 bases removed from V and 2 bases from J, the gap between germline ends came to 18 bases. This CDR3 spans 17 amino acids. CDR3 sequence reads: CASSRNLREEGNQPQHF. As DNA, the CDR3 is TGTGCCAGTAGTAGGAACCTCAGGGAGGAGGGCAATCAGCCCCAGCATTTT.

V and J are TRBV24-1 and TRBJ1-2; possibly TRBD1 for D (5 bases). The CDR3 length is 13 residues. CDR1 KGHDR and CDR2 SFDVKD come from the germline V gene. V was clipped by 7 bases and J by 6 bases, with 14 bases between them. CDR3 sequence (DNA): TGTGCCACCAGCTATGACAGCTTCGATGGCTACACCTTC. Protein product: CATSYDSFDGYTF.